Following are 27 T cell receptor beta chains from one sample sequenced in a study of T cells in women clearing cervical HPV infection. Clones were read by immunoSEQ multiplex PCR, and TCRdb kept only the in-frame ones, dropping some. The sample has 25,000 to 35,000 clones. Material for sequencing was blood buffy coat. These receptors were taken from a woman aged 18 to 75 with a cervical HPV16 infection that either progressed to CIN3+ or cleared (not recorded which).

Turning to this clone: The CDR3 extends 3 residues past the end of the read, so its final part is completed from the germline J gene. The genes are TRBV19 and TRBJ1-2; 9 bases align to TRBD1. Germline CDR1 reads LNHDA; CDR2 reads SQIVND (reference sequence). The V segment lost 5 bases and the J segment 5 bases; nucleotides outside the gene matches: 6. The CDR3 extends over 14 amino acids. Here the CDR3 reads CASSLTGGGYGYTF. The sequenced CDR3 bases are TGTGCCAGTAGTTTAACAGGGGGCGGTTATGGC.

Details on this clone: The read terminates 3 residues ahead of where the CDR3 ends, so the germline J gene completes it. The chain has TRBV7-6 and TRBJ2-1; 11 bases are shared with TRBD2. The germline V gene encodes CDR1 SGHVS and CDR2 FNYEAQ. There are 15 residues in the CDR3. V dropped 5 bases and J dropped 6; count of bases not matched to a gene: 6. The sequenced part of the CDR3 DNA is TGTGCCAGCAGCCCAACTAGCGGGAGTCTCAATGAG. Its protein product is CASSPTSGSLNE. The whole CDR3 reads CASSPTSGSLNEQFF.

Notes on this clone: From the germline J gene comes the end of the CDR3, since the read stops 3 residues before it. The chain couples TRBV30 to TRBJ2-1; TRBD1 might be the D (5 bases). Trimming cost V 5 bases and J 1 base, with 9 bases left between them. The CDR3 extends over 13 amino acids. Looked up from germline, CDR1 is GTSNPN and CDR2 is SVGIG (reference sequence). CDR3 loop: CAWQGLSYNEQFF. The sequenced part of the CDR3 DNA is TGTGCCTGGCAGGGTTTGTCCTACAATGAG.

Concerning this clone: Coverage ceases 3 residues before the CDR3 finishes, and the germline J gene fills in the end. The chain employs TRBV30 and TRBJ2-7; 7 bases map to TRBD2. The CDR3 is made up of 15 amino acids. The ends lost 2 bases at V and 2 bases at J; junction bases unmatched: 9. Germline assignment: CDR1 GTSNPN and CDR2 SVGIG (reference sequence). CDR3 sequence: CAWSRGSGAPYEQYF. The covered CDR3 bases are TGTGCCTGGAGTCGGGGCAGCGGGGCCCCCTACGAG.

The part of the CDR3 DNA that was read is TGTGCCTGGAGCTCCCCAGGTCGGACAGGGGGCTTGGATGAC. Amino acids: CAWSSPGRTGGLDD. The CDR3 as a whole reads CAWSSPGRTGGLDDYTF. The rearrangement joins TRBV30 to TRBJ1-2; 11 bases match TRBD1. The read gets to within 3 residues of the CDR3 end, and the germline J gene fills in the rest. Germline V gene sequence: CDR1 GTSNPN, CDR2 SVGIG (reference sequence). This CDR3 is built from 17 residues. Complete variable domain (other parts from reference TRBV30 and TRBJ1-2): SQTIHQWPATLVQPVGSPLSLECTVEGTSNPNLYWYRQAAGRGLQLLFYSVGIGQISSEVPQNLSASRPQDRQFILSSKKLLLSDSGFYLCAWSSPGRTGGLDDYTFGSGTRLTVV.

On this clone itself: The read terminates 3 residues before the CDR3 end, so the remaining end is supplied by the germline J gene. The V call is TRBV7-9, the J call TRBJ2-7; 10 nucleotides align to TRBD2. With 4 bases clipped from V and 3 bases from J, the junction kept 6 bases outside the gene matches. This CDR3 region has 15 residues. Germline-derived CDR1 and CDR2 are SEHNR and FQNEAQ (reference sequence). The CDR3 protein is CASSSILAGLYEQYF. The sequenced CDR3 bases are TGTGCCAGCAGCTCTATACTAGCGGGGCTCTACGAG.

In regard to this clone: The missing CDR3 end, 3 residues past where the read stops, is filled in from the germline J gene. V usage is TRBV6-1 and J usage is TRBJ2-1, with 10 bases that match TRBD1. This CDR3 comprises 15 residues. Trimming cost V 4 bases and J 5 bases; bases outside gene matches: 5. The germline V gene encodes CDR1 MNHNS and CDR2 SASEGT. CDR3 bases read: TGTGCCAGCAGTGTCGGGGGACAGGGGCACAATGAG. It specifies CASSVGGQGHNE. The CDR3 in its entirety is CASSVGGQGHNEQFF.

Remarks on this clone: The read ends 3 residues early relative to the CDR3; the germline J gene fills the gap. V and J are TRBV2 and TRBJ2-2, with 7 bases aligning to TRBD1. The CDR3 runs 15 residues. Germline V gene lookup returns CDR1 SNHLY and CDR2 FYNNEI. V was clipped by 3 bases and J by 3 bases; unmatched bases: 4. Partial CDR3 DNA: TGTGCCAGCAGTGAGGACAGGTCCCACACCGGGGAG. It codes for CASSEDRSHTGE. The whole CDR3 protein is CASSEDRSHTGELFF. Variable domain in full (rest from reference TRBV2 and TRBJ2-2): EPEVTQTPSHQVTQMGQEVILRCVPISNHLYFYWYRQILGQKVEFLVSFYNNEISEKSEIFDDQFSVERPDGSNFTLKIRSTKLEDSAMYFCASSEDRSHTGELFFGEGSRLTVL.

This chain's CDR3 is CASRPEEGEQYF. The CDR3 DNA, read in part, is TGTGCCAGCAGGCCAGAGGAGGGCGAG. This sequence joins TRBV6-2 or TRBV6-3 and TRBJ2-7, with TRBD2 as a possible D gene (6 bases). The read falls 3 residues short of the CDR3 end, and the missing part is taken from the germline J gene. Germline V gives CDR1 MNHEY, CDR2 SVGEGT. The germline V and J ends were trimmed by 6 bases and 6 bases, with 12 bases remaining between them. The CDR3 runs to 12 residues.

Points on this clone: The read is 3 residues too short to cover the CDR3 end, so that end is filled in from the germline J gene. The V and J genes are TRBV7-9 and TRBJ2-6; 8 positions match TRBD1. Per germline, CDR1 SEHNR and CDR2 FQNEAQ (reference sequence). V shed 8 bases and J 3 bases; nucleotides not matched to a gene: 6. This CDR3 comprises 15 residues. Partial CDR3 DNA: TGTGCCAGCGCTGGCAGGGGGCTTGGGGCCAACGTC. Translated: CASAGRGLGANV. The CDR3 reads in full as CASAGRGLGANVLTF.

As for this clone: The read halts 3 residues ahead of the CDR3 end, with the missing end drawn from the germline J gene. This chain links TRBV7-6 with TRBJ2-7; 9 positions agree with TRBD1. V dropped 5 bases and J dropped 6; count of bases not matched to a gene: 8. There are 14 residues in the CDR3. Germline V gene data show CDR1 as SGHVS and CDR2 as FNYEAQ. The CDR3 spells CASSPQGQGSEQYF. The part of the CDR3 DNA that was read is TGTGCCAGCAGCCCCCAGGGACAGGGATCCGAG.

Points on this clone: The CDR3 end falls 3 residues outside the read, so it is completed with the germline J gene. The chain has TRBV9 and TRBJ2-7; 8 bases align to TRBD2. The V gene end was trimmed by 2 bases and the J gene end by 6 bases; junction bases not matched to a gene: 7. This CDR3 has 14 residues. In germline, CDR1 is SGDLS, CDR2 YYNGEE. The CDR3 bases that were read are TGTGCCAGCAGCGTCGGAGCGGGAGAGGTCGAG. Translation: CASSVGAGEVE. In full, the CDR3 is CASSVGAGEVEQYF.

For this clone: Coverage ceases 3 residues before the CDR3 finishes, and the germline J gene fills in the end. The rearrangement uses TRBV7-9 and TRBJ2-3, with 7 bases lining up with TRBD2. CDR1 SEHNR and CDR2 FQNEAQ come from the germline V gene (reference sequence). V trimming: 7 bases; J trimming: 2 bases; junction bases outside the gene matches: 3. The CDR3 extends over 13 amino acids. The CDR3 sequence is CASTAGPTDTQYF. CDR3 DNA (partial): TGTGCCAGCACAGCGGGACCCACAGATACG.

As to this clone: Read sequence stops 3 residues before the CDR3 end, and the germline J gene provides the missing end. This chain connects TRBV5-1 to TRBJ2-7; tentatively, D is TRBD2 (6 bases). The ends were cut back, 1 base at V and 5 bases at J, with 16 bases in the middle. The CDR3 spans 15 residues. In germline, CDR1 is SGHRS, CDR2 YFSETQ. CDR3 sequence: CASSLRGLQRDEQYF. Partial CDR3 DNA: TGCGCCAGCAGCTTGAGGGGACTCCAAAGGGACGAG.

Turning to this clone: The CDR3 extends 3 residues past the end of the read, so its final part is completed from the germline J gene. The genes are TRBV2 and TRBJ1-2, with TRBD1 identical over 9 bases. CDR1 is SNHLY and CDR2 is FYNNEI in the germline V gene. V gave up 2 bases and J gave up 3 bases; unmatched junction bases: 10. CDR3 length: 17 amino acids. The covered CDR3 bases are TGTGCCAGCAGTGAACACTTAGGACAGGGGACCCACTATGGC. This codes for CASSEHLGQGTHYG. The full CDR3 protein is CASSEHLGQGTHYGYTF.

In the case of this clone: The CDR3 end lies 3 residues beyond the end of the read and is filled in from the germline J gene. The rearrangement links TRBV20-1 to TRBJ2-3, with TRBD1 identical over 8 bases. Looked up from germline, CDR1 is DFQATT and CDR2 is SNEGSKA (reference sequence). The CDR3 is 13 residues long. The part of the CDR3 DNA that was read is TGCAGTGCTCCCCAGGGGGCGCGTGAGACG. As protein: CSAPQGARET. The whole CDR3 is CSAPQGARETQYF.

Concerning this clone: The read stops 3 residues short of the end of the CDR3; the missing end is completed from the germline J gene. This chain uses TRBV20-1 with TRBJ1-1; possibly TRBD1 for D (5 bases). Trimming removed 3 bases from V and 0 bases from J, with 14 bases in between. This CDR3 spans 15 amino acids. Germline lookup yields CDR1 DFQATT and CDR2 SNEGSKA (reference sequence). CDR3 protein: CSASRGGLLNTEAFF. Partial CDR3 DNA: TGCAGTGCTAGTAGGGGTGGGCTACTGAACACTGAA.

Comments on this clone: With the read ending 3 residues before the CDR3 end, the germline J gene is used to fill in that end. The J gene is TRBJ1-2, the V gene TRBV7-9; D unclear. Germline V gene lookup returns CDR1 SEHNR and CDR2 FQNEAQ (reference sequence). The CDR3 totals 15 residues. The CDR3 DNA, read in part, is TGTGCCAGCAGCCCGGACCGACTAGCGGGAGACGAC. Amino acids: CASSPDRLAGDD. The complete CDR3 sequence is CASSPDRLAGDDYTF.

Turning to this clone: The read gets to within 3 residues of the CDR3 end, and the germline J gene fills in the rest. The chain couples TRBV5-1 to TRBJ2-2; 7 bases are shared with TRBD2. Germline V gene sequence: CDR1 SGHRS, CDR2 YFSETQ. There are 15 residues in the CDR3. V lost 9 bases, J lost 0 bases, and 8 bases stayed unmatched. The CDR3: CAKPGGNTNTGELFF. The covered CDR3 bases are TGCGCCAAGCCCGGGGGGAACACGAACACCGGGGAG.

CDR3 in amino acids: CASSEWVTGVNNEQFF. The part of the CDR3 DNA that was read is TGTGCCAGCAGTGAATGGGTGACAGGGGTAAACAATGAG. The chain has TRBV6-1 and TRBJ2-1; 8 bases map to TRBD1. Coverage ceases 3 residues before the CDR3 finishes, and the germline J gene fills in the end. The germline V gene encodes CDR1 MNHNS and CDR2 SASEGT. Losses at the gene ends were 2 bases for V and 5 bases for J; bases not matched to a gene: 8. The CDR3 has 16 amino acids.

To note about this clone: The read finishes 3 residues shy of the CDR3 end, and the germline J gene is used to complete it. Additional DNA sequences in this sample encode the identical CDR3. The V and J genes are TRBV20-1 and TRBJ2-3; D might be TRBD2 (6 bases). Per germline, CDR1 DFQATT and CDR2 SNEGSKA (reference sequence). The CDR3 is 15 residues long. V was pared by 0 bases and J by 0 bases, with 10 bases between. The sequenced part of the CDR3 DNA is TGCAGTGCTAGAGATGCGGGGACTAGCACAGATACG. Protein sequence: CSARDAGTSTDT. The CDR3 in full is CSARDAGTSTDTQYF.

Remarks on this clone: Read coverage stops 3 residues before the CDR3 terminus; the germline J gene supplies the remainder. V gene TRBV6-1 combines with J gene TRBJ2-3; TRBD2 aligns across 11 bases. CDR1 is MNHNS and CDR2 is SASEGT in the germline V gene. The CDR3 totals 16 residues. The CDR3 DNA, read in part, is TGTGCCAGCAGTGAACGGAAACTAGCGGGAGAGGAGACG. Protein sequence: CASSERKLAGEET. From start to end, the CDR3 is CASSERKLAGEETQYF.

In regard to this clone: The read ends 3 residues before the CDR3 terminus; that terminus is restored from the germline J gene. The chain employs TRBV10-2 and TRBJ1-1; D possibly corresponds to TRBD1 (6 bases). Trimming cost V 4 bases and J 1 base, with 7 bases left between them. Germline V lookup: CDR1 WSHSY, CDR2 SAAADI. This CDR3 is built from 13 residues. This CDR3 reads CASSGDTNTEAFF. Incomplete CDR3 DNA: TGCGCCAGCAGTGGGGACACGAACACTGAA.

Of note for this clone: The read gets to within 3 residues of the CDR3 end, and the germline J gene fills in the rest. The chain combines TRBV28 with TRBJ2-7, with 9 bases that match TRBD1. In germline, CDR1 is MDHEN, CDR2 SYDVKM. This CDR3 contains 16 residues. Trimming at V came to 0 bases and at J to 5 bases, leaving 8 bases not matched to a gene. Incomplete CDR3 DNA: TGTGCCAGCAGTTTATGGGTAGGGACAGGGAGAAACGAG. Amino acid sequence: CASSLWVGTGRNE. The entire CDR3 protein reads CASSLWVGTGRNEQYF. The variable domain in full, completed from reference TRBV28 and TRBJ2-7, reads DVKVTQSSRYLVKRTGEKVFLECVQDMDHENMFWYRQDPGLGLRLIYFSYDVKMKEKGDIPEGYSVSREKKERFSLILESASTNQTSMYLCASSLWVGTGRNEQYFGPGTRLTVT.

Turning to this clone: The CDR3 extends 3 residues past the end of the read, so its final part is completed from the germline J gene. This sequence joins TRBV7-6 and TRBJ1-2; D possibly corresponds to TRBD1 (5 bases). Germline CDR1 and CDR2: SGHVS and FNYEAQ. V was pared by 5 bases and J by 1 base, with 8 bases between. The length of the CDR3 is 13 residues. CDR3 DNA (partial): TGTGCCAGCAGCGAACAGGATAACTATGGC. This translates into CASSEQDNYG. The CDR3 reads in full as CASSEQDNYGYTF. The full variable domain, completed using reference TRBV7-6 and TRBJ1-2, is GAGVSQSPRYKVTKRGQDVALRCDPISGHVSLYWYRQALGQGPEFLTYFNYEAQQDKSGLPNDRFSAERPEGSISTLTIQRTEQRDSAMYRCASSEQDNYGYTFGSGTRLTVV.

As for this clone: The missing CDR3 end, 3 residues past where the read stops, is filled in from the germline J gene. This chain links TRBV2 with TRBJ2-3, with D tentatively TRBD2 (6 bases). This CDR3 has 13 residues. Germline CDR1 SNHLY, CDR2 FYNNEI. CDR3 loop: CASSGQGGQPQYF. The sequenced CDR3 bases are TGTGCCAGCAGTGGGCAGGGAGGTCAGCCG.

Notes on this clone: Coverage ceases 3 residues before the CDR3 finishes, and the germline J gene fills in the end. The chain joins TRBV2 to TRBJ1-6; D is possibly TRBD1 (5 bases). The length of the CDR3 is 15 residues. V was trimmed by 2 bases and J by 6 bases, leaving 11 bases between them. Germline loops: CDR1 SNHLY, CDR2 FYNNEI. The CDR3 is CASSERRQGNSPLHF. The CDR3 DNA, read in part, is TGTGCCAGCAGTGAAAGGCGGCAGGGTAATTCACCC.